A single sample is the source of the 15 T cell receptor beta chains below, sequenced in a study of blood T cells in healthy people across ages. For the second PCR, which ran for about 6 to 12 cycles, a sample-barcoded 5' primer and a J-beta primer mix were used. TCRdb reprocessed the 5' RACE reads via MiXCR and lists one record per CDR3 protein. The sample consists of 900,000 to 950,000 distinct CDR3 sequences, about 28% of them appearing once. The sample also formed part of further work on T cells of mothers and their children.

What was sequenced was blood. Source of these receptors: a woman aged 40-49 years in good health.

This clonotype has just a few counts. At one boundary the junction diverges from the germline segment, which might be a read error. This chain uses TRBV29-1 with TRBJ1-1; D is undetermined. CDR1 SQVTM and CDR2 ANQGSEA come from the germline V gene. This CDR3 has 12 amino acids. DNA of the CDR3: TGCAGCGTTGTAGGGATCGAAACTGAAGTTTTCTTT. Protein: CSVVGIETEVFF.

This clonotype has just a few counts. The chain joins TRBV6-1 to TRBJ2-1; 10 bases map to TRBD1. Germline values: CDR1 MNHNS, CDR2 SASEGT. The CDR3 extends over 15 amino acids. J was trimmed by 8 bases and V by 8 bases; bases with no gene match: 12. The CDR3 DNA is TGTGCCAGCGCGACCGGGACAGGGGAGGTCTATGAGCAGTTCTTC. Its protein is CASATGTGEVYEQFF.

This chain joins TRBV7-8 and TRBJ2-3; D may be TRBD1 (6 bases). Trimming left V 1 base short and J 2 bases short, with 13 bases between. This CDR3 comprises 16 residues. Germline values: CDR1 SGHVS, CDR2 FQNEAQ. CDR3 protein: CASSLVPGANTDTQYF. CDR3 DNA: TGTGCCAGCAGCTTAGTTCCAGGGGCGAACACAGATACGCAGTATTTT.

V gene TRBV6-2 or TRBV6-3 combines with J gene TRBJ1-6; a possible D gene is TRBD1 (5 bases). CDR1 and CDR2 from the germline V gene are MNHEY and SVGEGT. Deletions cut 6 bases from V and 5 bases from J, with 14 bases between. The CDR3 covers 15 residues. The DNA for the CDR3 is TGTGCCAGCAGACACCTGGGGGGAGATAATTCACCCCTCCACTTT. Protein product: CASRHLGGDNSPLHF.

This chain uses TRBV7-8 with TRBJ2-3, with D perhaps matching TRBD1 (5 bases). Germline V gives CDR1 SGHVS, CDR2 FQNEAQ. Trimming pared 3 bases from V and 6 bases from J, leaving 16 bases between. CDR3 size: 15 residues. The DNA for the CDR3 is TGTGCCAGCAGCTTGGTGGGCAGGGTGGGGGATACGCAGTATTTT. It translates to CASSLVGRVGDTQYF.

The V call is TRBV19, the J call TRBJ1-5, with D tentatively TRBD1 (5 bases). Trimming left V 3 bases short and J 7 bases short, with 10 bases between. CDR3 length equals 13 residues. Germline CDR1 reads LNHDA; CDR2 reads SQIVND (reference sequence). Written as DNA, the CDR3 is TGTGCCAGTAGTATGGGGGGTCGCCAGCCCCAGCATTTT. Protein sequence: CASSMGGRQPQHF.

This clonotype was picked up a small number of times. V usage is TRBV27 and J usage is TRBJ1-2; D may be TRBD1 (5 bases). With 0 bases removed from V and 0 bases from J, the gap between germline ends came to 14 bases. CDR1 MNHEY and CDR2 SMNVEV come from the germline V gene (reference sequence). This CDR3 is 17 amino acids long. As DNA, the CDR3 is TGTGCCAGCAGTTTATCGAAGGGGCATCGAGCTAACTATGGCTACACCTTC. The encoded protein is CASSLSKGHRANYGYTF.

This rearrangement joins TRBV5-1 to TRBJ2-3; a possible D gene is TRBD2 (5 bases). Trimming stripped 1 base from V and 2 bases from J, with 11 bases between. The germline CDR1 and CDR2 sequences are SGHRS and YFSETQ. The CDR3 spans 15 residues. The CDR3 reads CASSLLLEHTDTQYF. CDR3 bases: TGCGCCAGCAGCTTGTTACTAGAACACACAGATACGCAGTATTTT.

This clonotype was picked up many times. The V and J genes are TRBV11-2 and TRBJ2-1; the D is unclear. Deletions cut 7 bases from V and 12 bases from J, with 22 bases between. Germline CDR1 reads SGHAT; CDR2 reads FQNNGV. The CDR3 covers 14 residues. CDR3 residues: CASMTWDDGKGQFF. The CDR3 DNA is TGTGCCAGCATGACGTGGGATGATGGGAAGGGGCAGTTCTTC. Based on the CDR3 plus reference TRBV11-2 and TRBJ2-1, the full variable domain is EAGVAQSPRYKIIEKRQSVAFWCNPISGHATLYWYQQILGQGPKLLIQFQNNGVVDDSQLPKDRFSAERLKGVDSTLKIQPAKLEDSAVYLCASMTWDDGKGQFFGPGTRLTVL.

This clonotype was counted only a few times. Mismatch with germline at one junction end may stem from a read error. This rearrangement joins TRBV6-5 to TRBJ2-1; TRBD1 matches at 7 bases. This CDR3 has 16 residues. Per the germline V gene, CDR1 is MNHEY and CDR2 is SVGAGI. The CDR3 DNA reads TGTGCCAGCAGTGACTCGACAGGGACGAACCGGCTTGAGCAGTTCTTC. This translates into CASSDSTGTNRLEQFF.

The CDR3 DNA reads as TGTGCCAGCAGCTCAAGCGGGGGGGACTTAGATACGCAGTATTTT. Its protein is CASSSSGGDLDTQYF. V gene TRBV7-3 combines with J gene TRBJ2-3; 10 nucleotides line up with TRBD2. Germline V gene sequence: CDR1 SGHTA, CDR2 FQGTGA. J gave up 5 bases and V 4 bases, and 6 bases lay outside the gene matches. This CDR3 contains 15 residues.

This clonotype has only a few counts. CDR3 region: CAGRGGSDTQYF. The CDR3 DNA sequence: TGTGCCGGGCGGGGGGGCTCAGATACGCAGTATTTT. The chain employs TRBV12-3 or TRBV12-4 and TRBJ2-3; 9 bases line up with TRBD2. The CDR3 contains 12 residues. Trimming took 11 bases from V and 4 from J; bases not matched to a gene: 4.

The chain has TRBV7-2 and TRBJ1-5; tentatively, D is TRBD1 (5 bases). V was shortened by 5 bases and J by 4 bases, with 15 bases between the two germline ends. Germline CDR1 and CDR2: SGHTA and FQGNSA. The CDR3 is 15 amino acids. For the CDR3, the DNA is TGTGCCAGCAGCCCCTGGTTTGGGGGGAATCAGCCCCAGCATTTT. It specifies CASSPWFGGNQPQHF.

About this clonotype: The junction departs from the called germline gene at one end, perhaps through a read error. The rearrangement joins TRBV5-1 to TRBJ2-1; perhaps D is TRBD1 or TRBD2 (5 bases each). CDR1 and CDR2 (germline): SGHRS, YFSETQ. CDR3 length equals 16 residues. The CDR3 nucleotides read TGCGCCAGCACCCCGGGTGGGGGTAGCTCCTACAATGAGCGGTACTTC. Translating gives CASTPGGGSSYNERYF.

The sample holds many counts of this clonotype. In DNA, the CDR3 is TGTGCCAGCAGTTCCTTGACTAGCGGGGGTCCGTCCTACAATGAGCAGTTCTTC. Residues: CASSSLTSGGPSYNEQFF. V is TRBV27 and J is TRBJ2-1; 12 nucleotides align to TRBD2. Unmatched junction bases numbered 8, after V lost 4 bases and J lost 1 base. The CDR3 covers 18 residues. Germline assignment: CDR1 MNHEY and CDR2 SMNVEV (reference sequence).